The clone carrying this T cell receptor beta chain was observed many times. Antigen unknown. A single record per CDR3 protein comes from TCRdb applying MiXCR to the reads. The sample yields roughly 340,000 distinct CDR3 sequences, 25% to 35% seen once. The data were obtained in a study of T cell repertoires in cytomegalovirus infection. Regarding the study as a whole: CMV-specific TCR beta clonotypes restricted by HLA-C were the ones dominating the ex vivo response.

V lost 10 bases and J 3 bases, leaving 15 bases between the germline ends. The CDR3 loop spans 13 amino acids. The germline gives CDR1 LNHDA, CDR2 SQIVND (reference sequence). The sample in question was cultured PBMCs, obtained from culture after CMV antigen stimulation. The rearrangement links TRBV19 to TRBJ1-1, with a tentative D call TRBD1 (5 bases). This clonotype originated in a human donor in good health (CMV status not recorded). Some clones in this sample may be carry-over from other donors' samples. CDR3 coding DNA: TGTGCCACTCCCGGGACCGAGGACACTGAAGCTTTCTTT. Translated, it gives CATPGTEDTEAFF.